Each of the 13 T cell receptor beta chains below was sequenced from the same sample in a study of T cell clones after liver transplantation (dated by TCRdb to the late 2010s). Receptors were amplified or captured by the immunoSEQ multiplex PCR assay. This immuneACCESS table, as held by TCRdb, lists in-frame sequences with V and J called but not all clones. Of the missing ones, under half trace to an unresolved V gene in checked studies; the others have no known cause. Recorded for this sample are around 20,000 clones; approximately 88% of them occurred a single time. Jointly, the top ten make up roughly 13% of the sample. According to the study, the label for this sample's time point signals: pre-transplant. The source material was CD8+ T cells from blood, sampled before liver transplant. These receptors were taken from a human donor who received a liver transplant.

The V gene is TRBV27, the J gene TRBJ2-1; D is unclear. Trimming removed 5 bases at V and 3 bases at J, with 20 bases between. This CDR3 contains 17 residues. Germline lookup yields CDR1 MNHEY and CDR2 SMNVEV (reference sequence). The CDR3 region is CASSTSTAIAGYNEQFF. DNA of the CDR3: TGTGCCAGCAGTACCTCGACGGCCATAGCTGGCTACAATGAGCAGTTCTTC.

This chain joins TRBV29-1 and TRBJ1-3; D is unresolved. Between the trimmed V and J ends, which lost 2 bases and 0 bases, there was a span of 14 bases. The length of the CDR3 is 16 residues. Germline V gene lookup returns CDR1 SQVTM and CDR2 ANQGSEA. CDR3 protein: CSVEIGKGRSGNTIYF. In DNA form, the CDR3 reads TGCAGCGTTGAAATCGGGAAGGGTCGCTCTGGAAACACCATATATTTT.

The chain links TRBV28 to TRBJ2-5, with D possibly being TRBD1 or TRBD2 (5 bases each). Germline CDR1 is MDHEN and CDR2 is SYDVKM. This CDR3 is 14 amino acids long. The V and J ends lost 3 bases and 7 bases respectively, with 15 bases between them. In nucleotides, the CDR3 is TGTGCCAGCAGTTTTACAGGACTCCTCGGGACCCAGTACTTC. This translates into CASSFTGLLGTQYF.

The J gene is TRBJ2-2, the V gene TRBV11-2; D tentatively reads TRBD1 or TRBD2 (5 bases each). The V and J ends lost 5 bases and 4 bases respectively, with 17 bases between them. Germline V CDR1 and CDR2: SGHAT, FQNNGV. The CDR3 is 16 residues long. CDR3 region: CASSRPLGAGTGELFF. The CDR3 bases are TGTGCCAGCAGCCGCCCGCTTGGGGCGGGCACCGGGGAGCTGTTTTTT.

The rearrangement links TRBV4-1 to TRBJ1-2, with 7 bases identical to TRBD1. The CDR3 loop spans 15 amino acids. The V segment lost 3 bases and the J segment 4 bases; nucleotides outside the gene matches: 8. Germline CDR1 and CDR2: MGHRA and YSYEKL. The DNA for the CDR3 is TGCGCCAGCAGCCACCCTGGACAGGTTTCCTATGGCTACACCTTC. It is translated as CASSHPGQVSYGYTF.

Concerning this clone: An end of the junction differs from the germline gene, which may be a read error. J is TRBJ2-7 and V is TRBV27, with 9 bases matching TRBD1. Looked up from germline, CDR1 is MNHEY and CDR2 is SMNVEV (reference sequence). The CDR3 has 16 residues. The CDR3 DNA follows: TGTGCCAGCAGTCTATCATCCGGGACAGGGAGATCCGAGCAGTACTTC. It specifies CASSLSSGTGRSEQYF.

The chain carries TRBV5-1 and TRBJ2-1; 12 nucleotides match TRBD2. The trim removed 2 bases at V and 0 bases at J, leaving 15 bases unmatched. Looked up from germline, CDR1 is SGHRS and CDR2 is YFSETQ. There are 21 residues in the CDR3. The CDR3 loop reads CASSFAGLAGTASSSYNEQFF. CDR3 nucleotide sequence: TGCGCCAGCAGCTTTGCGGGACTAGCGGGTACGGCGTCGAGCTCCTACAATGAGCAGTTCTTC.

The chain joins TRBV27 to TRBJ2-2, with TRBD1 identical over 11 bases. V dropped 3 bases and J dropped 3; count of bases not matched to a gene: 3. The CDR3 totals 16 residues. CDR1 is MNHEY, CDR2 SMNVEV, per germline (reference sequence). CDR3 loop: CASSLGQGEYTGELFF. Here the CDR3 DNA reads TGTGCCAGCAGTTTGGGACAGGGGGAGTACACCGGGGAGCTGTTTTTT.

V gene TRBV5-4 combines with J gene TRBJ1-1, with D uncertain. Looked up from germline, CDR1 is SGHNT and CDR2 is YYREEE (reference sequence). The V gene lost 9 bases and the J gene lost 10 bases, with 22 bases spanning the gap. The CDR3 totals 13 residues. CDR3 coding DNA: TGTGCCACCCTATCTTCCCCGGGGAGTGGAGCTTTCTTT. Protein product: CATLSSPGSGAFF.

V and J are TRBV9 and TRBJ1-1; D gene uncertain. Germline V gives CDR1 SGDLS, CDR2 YYNGEE. Trimming shortened V by 0 bases and J by 3 bases, and 12 bases separated the two germline ends. The CDR3 length is 15 residues. For the CDR3, the DNA is TGTGCCAGCAGCGTAGGGGGAGGGAGAGACACTGAAGCTTTCTTT. Translating gives CASSVGGGRDTEAFF.

The chain joins TRBV7-8 to TRBJ2-7, with 12 nucleotides matching TRBD1. This CDR3 contains 17 residues. V gave up 7 bases and J gave up 0 bases; unmatched junction bases: 10. Germline V gives CDR1 SGHVS, CDR2 FQNEAQ. CDR3 protein: CASTPGQGAFPSYEQYF. The CDR3 region has the DNA TGTGCCAGCACACCGGGACAGGGGGCCTTTCCCTCCTACGAGCAGTACTTC.

The rearrangement joins TRBV13 to TRBJ1-1; 9 bases line up with TRBD1. The ends lost 4 bases at V and 6 bases at J; junction bases unmatched: 6. CDR1 is PRHDT, CDR2 FYEKMQ, per germline (reference sequence). The CDR3 totals 14 residues. The CDR3 loop is CASSSGQGTSEAFF. The CDR3 bases are TGTGCCAGCAGCTCAGGACAGGGGACTTCTGAAGCTTTCTTT.

The chain employs TRBV29-1 and TRBJ1-1; D ambiguous. This CDR3 has 12 residues. Germline V gene lookup returns CDR1 SQVTM and CDR2 ANQGSEA. V lost 3 bases and J 1 base, leaving 6 bases between the germline ends. The CDR3 bases are TGCAGCGTTGAGGGCGAGAACACTGAAGCTTTCTTT. It translates to CSVEGENTEAFF.